This T cell receptor (beta chain) was observed in a study of cytomegalovirus exposure and HLA in healthy donors. Study at large: One earlier analysis, a look at some 180 million T cells, found 100 million to 130 million unique TCR beta sequences.

This PCR relied on a set of 60 Vbeta primers and 13 Jbeta primers. Data came from immunoSEQ multiplex PCR; TCRdb stores just in-frame clones and leaves some out. The table includes about 150,000 clones, around 80% detected once. Study results and caveats: Testing in vitro showed a few CMV-associated chains specific for CMV antigens.

The CDR3 loop spans 16 amino acids. Germline trimming cut 3 bases from V and 5 bases from J; bases unmatched to any gene: 10. The germline V gene has CDR1 SGDLS and CDR2 YYNGEE. Concerning this clone: Its antigen is currently unknown.

The V and J genes are TRBV9 and TRBJ2-1; 8 bases align to TRBD2. Sequencing input: PBMCs. The TCR was taken from a woman aged 50 to 65 in good health and CMV-seropositive. CDR3 bases: TGTGCCAGCAGCGGACCCCGGGGGGGGCTCAACAATGAGCAGTTCTTC. Amino acid sequence: CASSGPRGGLNNEQFF. Supplemented by reference TRBV9 and TRBJ2-1, the full variable domain reads DSGVTQTPKHLITATGQRVTLRCSPRSGDLSVYWYQQSLDQGLQFLIQYYNGEERAKGNILERFSAQQFPDLHSELNLSSLELGDSALYFCASSGPRGGLNNEQFFGPGTRLTVL.